The rows below give T cell receptor beta chains drawn from one sample of a study of technical replicates of blood from a handful of donors. TCRdb's table, derived via immunoSEQ multiplex PCR, lists solely in-frame clones and lacks some. The sample comprises roughly 80,000 clones, approximately 93% of which are singletons, and 0.2% to 0.25% rests with the top ten. Material for sequencing was T cells isolated from PBMCs. Receptors were obtained from a human donor in good health. CDR3s include the opening cysteine and the closing phenylalanine or tryptophan. Fields, in order: V gene, J gene, clone size, D gene, CDR3 DNA, CDR3 protein. A D gene is named only where the DNA matches it firmly. The size field is filled for only some rows; it gives once, few, many or a size class.

v_call: TRBV4-1
j_call: TRBJ2-7
clone_size: once
d_call: TRBD2
cdr3_nt: TGCGCCAGCAGCCATACTTTTGCGGGAGGGCCGGGGGAGCAGTACTTC
cdr3_aa: CASSHTFAGGPGEQYF

v_call: TRBV27
j_call: TRBJ2-7
clone_size: .
d_call: .
cdr3_nt: TGTGCCAGCAGACCCGTAGGGTCGGGGTCTTATGAGCAGTACTTC
cdr3_aa: CASRPVGSGSYEQYF

v_call: TRBV19
j_call: TRBJ2-2
clone_size: .
d_call: TRBD2
cdr3_nt: TGTGCCAGTAGTATAGATCGCTGGACTAGCGTCACCGGGGAGCTGTTTTTT
cdr3_aa: CASSIDRWTSVTGELFF

v_call: TRBV30
j_call: TRBJ1-2
clone_size: .
d_call: .
cdr3_nt: TGTGCCTGGAATGTGTTGGCTTATTCTAACTATGGCTACACCTTC
cdr3_aa: CAWNVLAYSNYGYTF

v_call: TRBV25-1
j_call: TRBJ2-1
clone_size: .
d_call: .
cdr3_nt: TGTGCCAGCGCTCACGGGAGTGGGCATGAGCAGTTCTTC
cdr3_aa: CASAHGSGHEQFF

v_call: TRBV5-1
j_call: TRBJ2-7
clone_size: .
d_call: .
cdr3_nt: TGCGCCAGCAGCTTGGATGGACACACCTACGAGCAGTACTTC
cdr3_aa: CASSLDGHTYEQYF

v_call: TRBV4-2
j_call: TRBJ2-1
clone_size: .
d_call: TRBD1
cdr3_nt: TGTGCCAGCAGCCCTAACGGACAGGGGGCACAGTTCTTC
cdr3_aa: CASSPNGQGAQFF

v_call: TRBV7-8
j_call: TRBJ2-1
clone_size: .
d_call: TRBD2
cdr3_nt: TGTGCCAGCAGCCGGAGCGGGAGCGACTACAATGAGCAGTTCTTC
cdr3_aa: CASSRSGSDYNEQFF

v_call: TRBV11-2
j_call: TRBJ2-3
clone_size: .
d_call: .
cdr3_nt: TGTGCCAGCAGCTTATTCCAGAGCACAGATACGCAGTATTTT
cdr3_aa: CASSLFQSTDTQYF

v_call: TRBV28
j_call: TRBJ2-1
clone_size: once
d_call: .
cdr3_nt: TGTGCCAGCAGTTCCGGGACAGAGCAGTTCTTC
cdr3_aa: CASSSGTEQFF

v_call: TRBV7-2
j_call: TRBJ1-3
clone_size: .
d_call: .
cdr3_nt: TGTGCCAGCAAGCTTTATGGGGGCGCGGTAAACACCATATATTTT
cdr3_aa: CASKLYGGAVNTIYF

v_call: TRBV18
j_call: TRBJ1-1
clone_size: .
d_call: .
cdr3_nt: TGTGCCAGCTCACCAGGACTTTTGAACACTGAAGCTTTCTTT
cdr3_aa: CASSPGLLNTEAFF

v_call: TRBV5-5
j_call: TRBJ1-5
clone_size: .
d_call: .
cdr3_nt: TGTGCCAGCGGACGGGGGAGTAGCAATCAGCCCCAGCATTTT
cdr3_aa: CASGRGSSNQPQHF

v_call: TRBV7-3
j_call: TRBJ2-3
clone_size: .
d_call: TRBD2
cdr3_nt: TGTGCCAGCAGCTCCCGGACTAGCGGGGGGATAGATACGCAGTATTTT
cdr3_aa: CASSSRTSGGIDTQYF

v_call: TRBV29-1
j_call: TRBJ2-1
clone_size: .
d_call: .
cdr3_nt: TGCAGCGCCCACAGGAGGGCGAGCTCCTACAATGAGCAGTTCTTC
cdr3_aa: CSAHRRASSYNEQFF

v_call: TRBV30
j_call: TRBJ1-2
clone_size: .
d_call: .
cdr3_nt: TGTGCCTGGAGTGTAGGCGGCTACTATGGCTACACCTTC
cdr3_aa: CAWSVGGYYGYTF

v_call: TRBV19
j_call: TRBJ1-5
clone_size: once
d_call: .
cdr3_nt: TGTGCCAGTAGTATAGATCGGGGGGGGGTTTACAATCAGCCCCAGCATTTT
cdr3_aa: CASSIDRGGVYNQPQHF

v_call: TRBV11-1
j_call: TRBJ2-7
clone_size: .
d_call: .
cdr3_nt: TGTGCCAGCAGCTCTGGACTGCGGGGCTACGAGCAGTACTTC
cdr3_aa: CASSSGLRGYEQYF

v_call: TRBV29-1
j_call: TRBJ2-1
clone_size: .
d_call: TRBD2
cdr3_nt: TGCAGCGTGTATACCCGACTAGCGGGTTACAATGAGCAGTTCTTC
cdr3_aa: CSVYTRLAGYNEQFF

v_call: TRBV7-9
j_call: TRBJ1-2
clone_size: .
d_call: .
cdr3_nt: TGTGCCAGCAGCCGCGGAACGAGATATGGCTACACCTTC
cdr3_aa: CASSRGTRYGYTF

v_call: TRBV5-1
j_call: TRBJ2-2
clone_size: .
d_call: .
cdr3_nt: TGCGCCAGCAGCTTGTTTGAGGGTATTCGCACCGGGGAGCTGTTTTTT
cdr3_aa: CASSLFEGIRTGELFF

v_call: TRBV5-4
j_call: TRBJ1-6
clone_size: .
d_call: .
cdr3_nt: TGTGCCAGCAGTTTCCAGACAGCCAGAAGCTCACCCCTCCACTTT
cdr3_aa: CASSFQTARSSPLHF

v_call: TRBV5-8
j_call: TRBJ1-5
clone_size: .
d_call: .
cdr3_nt: TGTGCCAGCAGCTTGCGGGTCAATCAGCCCCAGCATTTT
cdr3_aa: CASSLRVNQPQHF

v_call: TRBV19
j_call: TRBJ2-1
clone_size: .
d_call: TRBD1
cdr3_nt: TGTGCCAGTAGTACCGACAGGGGCAGTTGGAATGAGCAGTTCTTC
cdr3_aa: CASSTDRGSWNEQFF

v_call: TRBV9
j_call: TRBJ2-7
clone_size: .
d_call: TRBD1
cdr3_nt: TGTGCCAGCAGCCGAAGGGGGACAGGGGGTATGAACGAGCAGTACTTC
cdr3_aa: CASSRRGTGGMNEQYF

v_call: TRBV5-4
j_call: TRBJ2-5
clone_size: .
d_call: TRBD1
cdr3_nt: TGTGCCAGCAGCTTGAGGGACAGTAGGGGCCAAGAGACCCAGTACTTC
cdr3_aa: CASSLRDSRGQETQYF

v_call: TRBV19
j_call: TRBJ1-1
clone_size: .
d_call: .
cdr3_nt: TGTGCCAGTAGTATTCCCAGGGTAGTGACTGAAGCTTTCTTT
cdr3_aa: CASSIPRVVTEAFF

v_call: TRBV5-1
j_call: TRBJ2-1
clone_size: few
d_call: TRBD2
cdr3_nt: TGCGCCAGCAGCCCCTCGGCGACTAGCGAGAGCTCCTACAATGAGCAGTTCTTC
cdr3_aa: CASSPSATSESSYNEQFF

v_call: TRBV7-9
j_call: TRBJ1-1
clone_size: once
d_call: .
cdr3_nt: TGTGCCAGCAGCTTACTCGGCACTGAAGCTTTCTTT
cdr3_aa: CASSLLGTEAFF

v_call: TRBV6-1
j_call: TRBJ1-2
clone_size: .
d_call: .
cdr3_nt: TGTGCCAGCAGTGAAGAAGGGGGGGCCTATGGCTACACCTTC
cdr3_aa: CASSEEGGAYGYTF

v_call: TRBV11-2
j_call: TRBJ1-4
clone_size: .
d_call: .
cdr3_nt: TGTGCCAGCAGCTCCATACGGGGGGCCAGGTCGATGGGGAAACTGTTTTTT
cdr3_aa: CASSSIRGARSMGKLFF

v_call: TRBV7-9
j_call: TRBJ1-5
clone_size: .
d_call: .
cdr3_nt: TGTGCCAGCAGCTTAGCGCAGGGGAATCAGCCCCAGCATTTT
cdr3_aa: CASSLAQGNQPQHF

v_call: TRBV9
j_call: TRBJ2-7
clone_size: .
d_call: .
cdr3_nt: TGTGCCAGCAGCGTAGCCCCGGACAGCCCCTACGAGCAGTACTTC
cdr3_aa: CASSVAPDSPYEQYF

v_call: TRBV27
j_call: TRBJ2-7
clone_size: .
d_call: TRBD1
cdr3_nt: TGTGCCAGCAGTCCCCGGGACAGCTCCTACGAGCAGTACTTC
cdr3_aa: CASSPRDSSYEQYF

v_call: TRBV4-1
j_call: TRBJ1-1
clone_size: .
d_call: .
cdr3_nt: TGCGCCAGCAGCCAAGGAGGGAGGGCTGAAGCTTTCTTT
cdr3_aa: CASSQGGRAEAFF

v_call: TRBV7-9
j_call: TRBJ2-1
clone_size: .
d_call: TRBD1
cdr3_nt: TGTGCCAGCAGCCAAAGTCGGACAGGGGGCCCCTACAATGAGCAGTTCTTC
cdr3_aa: CASSQSRTGGPYNEQFF

v_call: TRBV7-8
j_call: TRBJ2-1
clone_size: .
d_call: TRBD1
cdr3_nt: TGTGCCAGCAGCTTAGCGGGGACAGGTCTCTATGAGCAGTTCTTC
cdr3_aa: CASSLAGTGLYEQFF

v_call: TRBV10-1
j_call: TRBJ2-7
clone_size: .
d_call: TRBD2
cdr3_nt: TGCGCCAGCAGTGATGGGATAGCGGGGACCTACGAGCAGTACTTC
cdr3_aa: CASSDGIAGTYEQYF

v_call: TRBV6-5
j_call: TRBJ2-1
clone_size: .
d_call: .
cdr3_nt: TGTGCCAGCAGTTACTCGCCCGGCTCCTACAATGAGCAGTTCTTC
cdr3_aa: CASSYSPGSYNEQFF

v_call: TRBV27
j_call: TRBJ2-1
clone_size: few
d_call: .
cdr3_nt: TGTGCCAGCAGTCCCGGGACCTACAATGAGCAGTTCTTC
cdr3_aa: CASSPGTYNEQFF

v_call: TRBV6-4
j_call: TRBJ2-1
clone_size: once
d_call: .
cdr3_nt: TGTGCCAGCATTTTACAGGGTCCGGAGCAGTTCTTC
cdr3_aa: CASILQGPEQFF

v_call: TRBV11-2
j_call: TRBJ1-5
clone_size: .
d_call: .
cdr3_nt: TGTGCCAGCAGCTTAGGCCCCGGGATTCAGCCCCAGCATTTT
cdr3_aa: CASSLGPGIQPQHF

v_call: TRBV7-6
j_call: TRBJ2-2
clone_size: .
d_call: TRBD2
cdr3_nt: TGTGCCAGCAGCTTAGCCGTCTCGCGGGAGTTCACCGGGGAGCTGTTTTTT
cdr3_aa: CASSLAVSREFTGELFF

v_call: TRBV6-5
j_call: TRBJ2-7
clone_size: .
d_call: .
cdr3_nt: TGTGCCAGCAGTGTCTGGTCTGCTACCTACGAGCAGTACTTC
cdr3_aa: CASSVWSATYEQYF

v_call: TRBV5-5
j_call: TRBJ1-4
clone_size: .
d_call: TRBD1
cdr3_nt: TGTGCCAGCAGCTTGCGGGACAGGGAGTCCACTAATGAAAAACTGTTTTTT
cdr3_aa: CASSLRDRESTNEKLFF

v_call: TRBV4-1
j_call: TRBJ1-1
clone_size: .
d_call: TRBD1
cdr3_nt: TGCGCCAGCAGCCAAGCAGGGGGACAGGGAGAAGCTTTCTTT
cdr3_aa: CASSQAGGQGEAFF